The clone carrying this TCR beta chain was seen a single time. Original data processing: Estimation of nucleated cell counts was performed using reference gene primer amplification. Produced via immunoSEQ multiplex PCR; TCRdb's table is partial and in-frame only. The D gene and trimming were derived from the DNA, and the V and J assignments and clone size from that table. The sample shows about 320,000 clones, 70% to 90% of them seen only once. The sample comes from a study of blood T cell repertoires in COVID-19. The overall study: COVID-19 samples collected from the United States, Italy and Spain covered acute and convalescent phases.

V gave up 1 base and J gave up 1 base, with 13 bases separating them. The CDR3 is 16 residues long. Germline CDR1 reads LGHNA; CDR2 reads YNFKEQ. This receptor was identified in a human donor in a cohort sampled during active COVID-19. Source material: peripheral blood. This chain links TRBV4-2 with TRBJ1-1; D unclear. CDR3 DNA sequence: TGTGCCAGCAGCCAAGGTACAAGAGGGCCGAACACTGAAGCTTTCTTT. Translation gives CASSQGTRGPNTEAFF.